This T cell receptor beta chain was sequenced during a study of cytomegalovirus exposure and HLA in healthy donors. V was cut by 0 bases and J by 1 base, with 14 bases left in between. This CDR3 contains 17 residues. The V gene's germline CDR1 is SGHDN and CDR2 FVKESK. 60 Vbeta and 13 Jbeta primers were used in PCR. Some clones are missing from TCRdb's copy, which holds only in-frame ones; the method was immunoSEQ multiplex PCR. The table has about 83,000 clones, 81% seen once; the top ten hold 1.5% to 2%. For this clone: Antigen specificity is unknown.

Study-wide results and limits: Rates of TCR association differed by HLA locus in a later analysis, with DRB1 highest and HLA-C lowest.

Sequencing used PBMCs. The chain carries TRBV14 and TRBJ2-3, with D tentatively TRBD2 (6 bases). This TCR came from a woman aged 30 to 39 in good health and CMV-seronegative. CDR3 protein: CASSQDLGEARTDTQYF. The CDR3 DNA sequence: TGTGCCAGCAGCCAAGATCTGGGGGAGGCCCGCACAGATACGCAGTATTTT. Full variable domain (remainder filled in from reference TRBV14 and TRBJ2-3): EAGVTQFPSHSVIEKGQTVTLRCDPISGHDNLYWYRRVMGKEIKFLLHFVKESKQDESGMPNNRFLAERTGGTYSTLKVQPAELEDSGVYFCASSQDLGEARTDTQYFGPGTRLTVL.